This T cell receptor (beta chain) was retrieved from a study of molecular identifiers for immune sequencing clone quantification. Study-wide context: Four portions were sequenced after RNA from about 20,000 or 100,000 naive CD8 cells was split five ways in replicates. Study-wide results and caveats: Over 99% of effector molecules, yet under 1% of naive-cell molecules, were held by clones above 20 RNA copies.

This CDR3 is 14 amino acids long. Trimming took 2 bases from V and 7 from J; bases not matched to a gene: 8. Germline V gives CDR1 PRHDT, CDR2 FYEKMQ (reference sequence). Naive CD8 libraries came from approximately 20,000 to 980,000 sorted cells with 10%, 30% or 50% RNA. Sorted naive CD8 T cells were those defined as CD8+CD4-CCR7+CD45RA+. From the PCR reads, TCRdb called clonotypes with MiXCR, one entry per CDR3 protein. The sample lists some 66,000 distinct CDR3 sequences; around 19% were seen once. Details on this clonotype: The antigen remains unidentified.

The sequenced sample consisted of naive CD8+ T cells from blood, with Jurkat cell RNA spiked in. Described subset: FACS-sorted CD8+CD4-CCR7+CD45RA+ naive T cells. The TCR was taken from a human donor in good health. Some libraries in this study had Jurkat cell RNA spiked in. The chain is built from TRBV13 and TRBJ2-7, with TRBD1 matching over 7 bases. CDR3 sequence (DNA): TGTGCCAGCAGCTTATGGGGGACAGAAAATGAGCAGTACTTC. This sequence encodes CASSLWGTENEQYF.